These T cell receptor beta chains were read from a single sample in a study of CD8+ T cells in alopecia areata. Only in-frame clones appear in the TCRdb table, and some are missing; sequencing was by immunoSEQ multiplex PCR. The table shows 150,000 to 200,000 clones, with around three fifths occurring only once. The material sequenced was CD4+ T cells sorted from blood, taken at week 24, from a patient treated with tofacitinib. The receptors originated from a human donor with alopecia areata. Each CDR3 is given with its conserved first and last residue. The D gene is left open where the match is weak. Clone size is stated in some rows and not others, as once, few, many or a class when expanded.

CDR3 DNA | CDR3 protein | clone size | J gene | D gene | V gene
TGTGCCAGCAGCTCCTCCAGGGGGGATAGCAATCAGCCCCAGCATTTT | CASSSSRGDSNQPQHF | NA | TRBJ1-5 | TRBD1 | TRBV7-2
TGTGCCAGCAGCTTAGACGTTCGGGCGGATACGCAGTATTTT | CASSLDVRADTQYF | few | TRBJ2-3 | NA | TRBV7-2
TGTGCCTGGGAGGTGGGACTAGGGGACACCGGGGAGCTGTTTTTT | CAWEVGLGDTGELFF | once | TRBJ2-2 | TRBD2 | TRBV30
TGTGCCAGCAGTTACTCAGGGGCTGAAGCTTTCTTT | CASSYSGAEAFF | NA | TRBJ1-1 | NA | TRBV6-6
TGCAGCGTCGAGAACAGGATTAAGAACACTGAAGCTTTCTTT | CSVENRIKNTEAFF | once | TRBJ1-1 | NA | TRBV29-1
TGTGCCAGCAGTCTGGGACAGGCGAACACCGGGGAGCTGTTTTTT | CASSLGQANTGELFF | few | TRBJ2-2 | TRBD1 | TRBV6-5
TGTGCCAGCAGCGCCGACAGGGGGGGCCAGACCCAGTACTTC | CASSADRGGQTQYF | NA | TRBJ2-5 | TRBD1 | TRBV7-7
TGCGCCAGCAGCCAAGGCCCAGGGGAGAGAGCTTTCTTT | CASSQGPGERAFF | NA | TRBJ1-1 | NA | TRBV4-3
TGTGCCAGCAGTGAATGGGGGGGGGCTGGTCAGCCCCAGCATTTT | CASSEWGGAGQPQHF | NA | TRBJ1-5 | NA | TRBV2
TGCAGCGTTGAAGATAGCCGACGGGCGCAGGGAGAGCAGTACTTC | CSVEDSRRAQGEQYF | NA | TRBJ2-7 | NA | TRBV29-1
TGTGCCAGCTCACCCCAGGGATTGAACACTGAAGCTTTCTTT | CASSPQGLNTEAFF | few | TRBJ1-1 | NA | TRBV18
TGTGCCAGCAGCGATAAAACAGGGGCGGGAAACACCATATATTTT | CASSDKTGAGNTIYF | NA | TRBJ1-3 | TRBD1 | TRBV7-6
TGTGCCTGGAAAGCGACAGGGCTAGGAGAAAAACTGTTTTTT | CAWKATGLGEKLFF | NA | TRBJ1-4 | TRBD1 | TRBV30
TGTGCCAGCAGTTTCGCCCCGTCCCGGCGGGGGGTTTACGAGCAGTACTTC | CASSFAPSRRGVYEQYF | NA | TRBJ2-7 | TRBD2 | TRBV27
TGTGCCAGCAGCCCCACAGGGGACGGGAAGACCCAGTACTTC | CASSPTGDGKTQYF | NA | TRBJ2-5 | TRBD1 | TRBV7-3
TGTGCCAGCAAGGTCCAAGAGACCCAGTACTTC | CASKVQETQYF | NA | TRBJ2-5 | NA | TRBV2
TGTGCCATCAGTGATAGCCTAGCTAACTATGGCTACACCTTC | CAISDSLANYGYTF | few | TRBJ1-2 | NA | TRBV10-3
TGTGCCAGCAGGCGGACAGGGAGAGATGAGCAGTTCTTC | CASRRTGRDEQFF | NA | TRBJ2-1 | TRBD1 | TRBV5-6
TGTGCCATCAGTGTTACGGCGGGGGCGGTCACCGGGGAGCTGTTTTTT | CAISVTAGAVTGELFF | medium-sized | TRBJ2-2 | NA | TRBV10-3
TGTGCCAGCAGCGAGACAAGCGTAAGAGAGACCCAGTACTTC | CASSETSVRETQYF | NA | TRBJ2-5 | NA | TRBV2
TGTGCCTGGACGACCCTCGGACAGGGGGTCACTGAAGCTTTCTTT | CAWTTLGQGVTEAFF | few | TRBJ1-1 | TRBD1 | TRBV30
TGTGCCACCAGCAGAGGTTATGGAGATGAAGCTTTCTTT | CATSRGYGDEAFF | NA | TRBJ1-1 | NA | TRBV15
TGTGCCAGTAGTATAGGAGGGACGGCGAACTATGGCTACACCTTC | CASSIGGTANYGYTF | few | TRBJ1-2 | NA | TRBV19